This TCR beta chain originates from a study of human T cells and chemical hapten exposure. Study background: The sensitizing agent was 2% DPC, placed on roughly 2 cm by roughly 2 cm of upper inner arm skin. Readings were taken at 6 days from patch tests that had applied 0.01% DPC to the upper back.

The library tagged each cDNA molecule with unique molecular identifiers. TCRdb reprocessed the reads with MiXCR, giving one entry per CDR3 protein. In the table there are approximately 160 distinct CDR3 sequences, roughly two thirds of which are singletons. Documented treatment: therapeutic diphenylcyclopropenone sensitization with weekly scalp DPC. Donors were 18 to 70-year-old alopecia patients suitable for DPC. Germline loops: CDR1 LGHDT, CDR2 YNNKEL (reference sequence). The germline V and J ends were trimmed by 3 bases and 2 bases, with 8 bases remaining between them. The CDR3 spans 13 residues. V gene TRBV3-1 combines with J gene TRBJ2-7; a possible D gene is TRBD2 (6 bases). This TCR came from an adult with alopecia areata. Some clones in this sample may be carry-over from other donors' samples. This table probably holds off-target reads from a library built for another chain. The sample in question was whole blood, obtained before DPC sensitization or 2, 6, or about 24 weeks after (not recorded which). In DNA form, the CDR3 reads TGTGCCAGCAGCCAGGGGAGGACCTACGAGCAGTACTTC. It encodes CASSQGRTYEQYF.